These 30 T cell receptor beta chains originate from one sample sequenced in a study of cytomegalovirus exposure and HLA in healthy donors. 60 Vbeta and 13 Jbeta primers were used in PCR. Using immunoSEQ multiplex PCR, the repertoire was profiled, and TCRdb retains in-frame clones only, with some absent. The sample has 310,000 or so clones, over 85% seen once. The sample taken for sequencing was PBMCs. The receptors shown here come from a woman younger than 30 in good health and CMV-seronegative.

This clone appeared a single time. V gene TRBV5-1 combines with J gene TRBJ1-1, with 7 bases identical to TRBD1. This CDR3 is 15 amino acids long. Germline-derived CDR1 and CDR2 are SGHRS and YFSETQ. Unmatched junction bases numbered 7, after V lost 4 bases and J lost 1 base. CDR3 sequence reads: CASSPWTGPNTEAFF. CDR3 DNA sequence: TGCGCCAGCAGCCCCTGGACAGGCCCGAACACTGAAGCTTTCTTT.

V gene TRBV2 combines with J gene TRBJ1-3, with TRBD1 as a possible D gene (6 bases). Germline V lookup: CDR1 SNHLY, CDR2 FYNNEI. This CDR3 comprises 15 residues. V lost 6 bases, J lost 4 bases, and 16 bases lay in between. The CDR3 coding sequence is TGTGCCAGCAGCGCCTCAGGGGATCGCGGAAACACCATATATTTT. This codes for CASSASGDRGNTIYF. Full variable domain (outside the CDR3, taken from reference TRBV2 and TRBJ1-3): EPEVTQTPSHQVTQMGQEVILRCVPISNHLYFYWYRQILGQKVEFLVSFYNNEISEKSEIFDDQFSVERPDGSNFTLKIRSTKLEDSAMYFCASSASGDRGNTIYFGEGSWLTVV.

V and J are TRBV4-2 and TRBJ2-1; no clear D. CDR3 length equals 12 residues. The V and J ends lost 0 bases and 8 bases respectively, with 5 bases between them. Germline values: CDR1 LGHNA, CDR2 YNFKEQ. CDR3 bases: TGTGCCAGCAGCCAAGATAGCTATGAGCAGTTCTTC. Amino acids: CASSQDSYEQFF.

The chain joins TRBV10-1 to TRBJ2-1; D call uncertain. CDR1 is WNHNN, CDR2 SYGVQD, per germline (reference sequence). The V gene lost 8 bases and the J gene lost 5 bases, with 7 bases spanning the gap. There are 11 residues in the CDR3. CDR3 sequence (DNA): TGCGCCAGCCCTACCGACAATGAGCAGTTCTTC. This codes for CASPTDNEQFF.

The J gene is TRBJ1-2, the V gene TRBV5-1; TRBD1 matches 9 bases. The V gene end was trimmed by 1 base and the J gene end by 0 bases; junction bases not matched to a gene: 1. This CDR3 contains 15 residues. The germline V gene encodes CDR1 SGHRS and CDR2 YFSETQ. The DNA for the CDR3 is TGCGCCAGCAGCTTGTGGACAGGGGCTAACTATGGCTACACCTTC. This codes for CASSLWTGANYGYTF. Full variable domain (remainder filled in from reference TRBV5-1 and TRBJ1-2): KAGVTQTPRYLIKTRGQQVTLSCSPISGHRSVSWYQQTPGQGLQFLFEYFSETQRNKGNFPGRFSGRQFSNSRSEMNVSTLELGDSALYLCASSLWTGANYGYTFGSGTRLTVV.

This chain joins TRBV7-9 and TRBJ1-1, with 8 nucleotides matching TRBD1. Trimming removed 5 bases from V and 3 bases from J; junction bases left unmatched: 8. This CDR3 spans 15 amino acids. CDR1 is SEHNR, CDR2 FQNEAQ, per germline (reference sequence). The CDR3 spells CASSGPGGGDTEAFF. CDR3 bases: TGTGCCAGCAGCGGCCCAGGGGGCGGTGACACTGAAGCTTTCTTT.

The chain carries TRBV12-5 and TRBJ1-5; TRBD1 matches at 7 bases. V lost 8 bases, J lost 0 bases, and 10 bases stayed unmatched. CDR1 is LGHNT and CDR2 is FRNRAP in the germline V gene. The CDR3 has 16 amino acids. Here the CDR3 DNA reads TGTGCTAGTTCAGGGGGGTCCAAGGGTAGCAATCAGCCCCAGCATTTT. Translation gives CASSGGSKGSNQPQHF.

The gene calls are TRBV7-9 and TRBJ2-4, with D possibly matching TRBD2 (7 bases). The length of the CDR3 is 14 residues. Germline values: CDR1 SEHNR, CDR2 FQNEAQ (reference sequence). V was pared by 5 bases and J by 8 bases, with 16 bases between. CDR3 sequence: CASSPLRGGDIQYF. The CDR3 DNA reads TGTGCCAGCAGCCCCCTCCGAGGGGGGGACATTCAGTACTTC.

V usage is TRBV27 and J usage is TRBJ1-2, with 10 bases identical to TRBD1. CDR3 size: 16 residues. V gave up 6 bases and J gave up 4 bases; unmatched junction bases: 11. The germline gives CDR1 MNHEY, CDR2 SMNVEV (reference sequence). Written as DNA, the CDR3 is TGTGCCAGCAGCCTAGGGGGGACAGGGGTAGGCTATGGCTACACCTTC. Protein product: CASSLGGTGVGYGYTF.

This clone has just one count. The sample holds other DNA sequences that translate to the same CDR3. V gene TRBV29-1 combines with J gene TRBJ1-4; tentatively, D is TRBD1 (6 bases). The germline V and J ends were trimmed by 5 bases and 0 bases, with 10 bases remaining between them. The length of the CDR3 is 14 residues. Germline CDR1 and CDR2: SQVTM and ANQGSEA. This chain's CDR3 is CSVRGGATNEKLFF. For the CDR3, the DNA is TGCAGCGTTCGAGGGGGGGCAACTAATGAAAAACTGTTTTTT.

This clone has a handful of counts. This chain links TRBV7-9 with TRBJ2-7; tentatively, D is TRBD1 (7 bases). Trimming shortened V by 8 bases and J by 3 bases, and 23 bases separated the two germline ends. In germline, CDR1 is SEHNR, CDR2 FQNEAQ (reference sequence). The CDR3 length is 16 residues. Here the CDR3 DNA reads TGTGCCAGCCGAGGTCTCCGCGGGACAGAGCGCTACGAGCAGTACTTC. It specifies CASRGLRGTERYEQYF.

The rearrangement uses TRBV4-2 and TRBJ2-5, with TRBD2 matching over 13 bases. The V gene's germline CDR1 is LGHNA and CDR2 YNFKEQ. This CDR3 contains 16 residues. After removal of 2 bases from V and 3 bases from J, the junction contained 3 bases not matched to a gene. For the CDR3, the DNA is TGTGCCAGCAGCCAATGGACTAGCGGGGGAGAAGAGACCCAGTACTTC. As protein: CASSQWTSGGEETQYF.

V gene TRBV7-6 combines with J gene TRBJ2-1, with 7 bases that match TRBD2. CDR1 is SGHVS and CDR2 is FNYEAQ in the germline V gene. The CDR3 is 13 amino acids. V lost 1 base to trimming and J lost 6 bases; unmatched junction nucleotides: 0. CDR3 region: CASSLGGGNEQFF. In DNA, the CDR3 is TGTGCCAGCAGCTTAGGCGGGGGCAATGAGCAGTTCTTC.

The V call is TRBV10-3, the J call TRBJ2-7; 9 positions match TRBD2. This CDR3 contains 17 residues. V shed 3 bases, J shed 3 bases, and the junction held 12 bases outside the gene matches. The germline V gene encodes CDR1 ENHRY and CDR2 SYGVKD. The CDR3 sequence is CAISDGVAGVSNYEQYF. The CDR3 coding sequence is TGTGCCATCAGTGACGGAGTAGCGGGGGTGTCTAACTACGAGCAGTACTTC.

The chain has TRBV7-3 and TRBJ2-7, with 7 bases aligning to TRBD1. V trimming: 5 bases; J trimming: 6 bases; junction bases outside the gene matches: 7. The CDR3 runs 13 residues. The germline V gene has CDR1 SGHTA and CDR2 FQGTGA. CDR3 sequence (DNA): TGTGCCAGCAGCCCCAAGGGGGCCGGCGAGCAGTACTTC. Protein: CASSPKGAGEQYF.

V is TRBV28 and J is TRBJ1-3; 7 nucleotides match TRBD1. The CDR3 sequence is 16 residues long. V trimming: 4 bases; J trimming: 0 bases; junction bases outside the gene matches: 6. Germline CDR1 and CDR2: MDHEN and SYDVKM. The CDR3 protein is CASSSGQRTSGNTIYF. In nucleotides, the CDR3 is TGTGCCAGCAGTTCGGGACAGCGGACCTCTGGAAACACCATATATTTT.

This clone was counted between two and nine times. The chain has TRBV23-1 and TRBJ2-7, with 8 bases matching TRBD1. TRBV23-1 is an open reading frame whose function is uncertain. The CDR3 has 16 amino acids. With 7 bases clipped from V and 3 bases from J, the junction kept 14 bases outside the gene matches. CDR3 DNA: TGCGCCAGCACCCCCGAGAAACGGGACAGGCTCTACGAGCAGTACTTC. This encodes CASTPEKRDRLYEQYF.

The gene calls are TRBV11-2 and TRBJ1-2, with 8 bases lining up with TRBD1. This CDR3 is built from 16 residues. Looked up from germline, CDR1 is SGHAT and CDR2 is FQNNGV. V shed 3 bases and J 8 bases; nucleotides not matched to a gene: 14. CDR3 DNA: TGTGCCAGCAGCTTCCTTGCCGGGACAGGATGGGGAGGCTACACCTTC. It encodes CASSFLAGTGWGGYTF.

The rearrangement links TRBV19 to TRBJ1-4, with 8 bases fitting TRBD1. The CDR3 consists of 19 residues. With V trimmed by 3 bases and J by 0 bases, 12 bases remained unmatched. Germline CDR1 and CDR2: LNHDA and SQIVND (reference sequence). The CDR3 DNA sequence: TGTGCCAGTAGTATCCCCTCGACAGGGGCCGTTACAACTAATGAAAAACTGTTTTTT. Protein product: CASSIPSTGAVTTNEKLFF.

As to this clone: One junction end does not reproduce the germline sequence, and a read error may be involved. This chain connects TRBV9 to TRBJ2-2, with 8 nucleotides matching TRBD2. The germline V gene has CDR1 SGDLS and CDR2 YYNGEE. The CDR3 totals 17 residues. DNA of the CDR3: TGTGCCAGCAGCTCCCGAAAGCGGGGGTCGAACACCGGGGAGCTGCTTTTT. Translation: CASSSRKRGSNTGELLF.

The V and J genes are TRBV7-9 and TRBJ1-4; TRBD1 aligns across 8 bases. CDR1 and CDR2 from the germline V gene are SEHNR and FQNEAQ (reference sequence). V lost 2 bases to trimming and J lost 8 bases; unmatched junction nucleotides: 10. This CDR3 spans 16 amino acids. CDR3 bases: TGTGCCAGCAGCTTATTCTCCGCCAGGGGGCACGAAAAACTGTTTTTT. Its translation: CASSLFSARGHEKLFF.

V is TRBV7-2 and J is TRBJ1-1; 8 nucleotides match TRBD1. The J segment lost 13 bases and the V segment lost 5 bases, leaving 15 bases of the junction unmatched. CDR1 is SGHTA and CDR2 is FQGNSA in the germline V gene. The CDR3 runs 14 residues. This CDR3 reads CASSVGQGGMKLFF. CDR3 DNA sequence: TGTGCCAGCAGCGTCGGACAGGGTGGGATGAAGCTTTTCTTT. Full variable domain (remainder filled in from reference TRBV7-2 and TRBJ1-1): GAGVSQSPSNKVTEKGKDVELRCDPISGHTALYWYRQSLGQGLEFLIYFQGNSAPDKSGLPSDRFSAERTGGSVSTLTIQRTQQEDSAVYLCASSVGQGGMKLFFGQGTRLTVV.

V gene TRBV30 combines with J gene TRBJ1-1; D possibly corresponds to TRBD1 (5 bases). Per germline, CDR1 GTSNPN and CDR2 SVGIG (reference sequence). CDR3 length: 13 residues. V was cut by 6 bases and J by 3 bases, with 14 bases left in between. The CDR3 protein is CACTGGSYTEAFF. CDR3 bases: TGTGCCTGCACGGGGGGGAGTTACACTGAAGCTTTCTTT.

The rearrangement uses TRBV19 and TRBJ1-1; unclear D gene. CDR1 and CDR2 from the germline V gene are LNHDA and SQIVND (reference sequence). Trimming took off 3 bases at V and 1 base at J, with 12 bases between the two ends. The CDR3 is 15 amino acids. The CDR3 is CASSILEPGNTEAFF. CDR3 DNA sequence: TGTGCCAGTAGTATTTTGGAGCCGGGGAACACTGAAGCTTTCTTT.

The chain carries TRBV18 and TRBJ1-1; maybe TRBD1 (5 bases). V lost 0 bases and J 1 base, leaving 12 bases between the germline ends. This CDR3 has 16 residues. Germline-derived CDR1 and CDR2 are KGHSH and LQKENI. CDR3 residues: CASSPPGGAKNTEAFF. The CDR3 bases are TGTGCCAGCTCACCACCGGGAGGGGCAAAGAACACTGAAGCTTTCTTT.

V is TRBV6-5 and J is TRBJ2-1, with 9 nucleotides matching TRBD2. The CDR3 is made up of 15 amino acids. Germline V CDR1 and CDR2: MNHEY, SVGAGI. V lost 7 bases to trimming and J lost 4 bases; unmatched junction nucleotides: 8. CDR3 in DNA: TGTGCCAGCACCTCGGCGGGGGGGCCGTACAATGAGCAGTTCTTC. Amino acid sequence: CASTSAGGPYNEQFF.

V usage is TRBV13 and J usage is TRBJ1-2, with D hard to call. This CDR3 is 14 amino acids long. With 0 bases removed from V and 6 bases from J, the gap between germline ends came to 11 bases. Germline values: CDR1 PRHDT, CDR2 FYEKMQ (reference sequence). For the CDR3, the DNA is TGTGCCAGCAGCTTAGGGGGTGGCGGCGATGGCTACACCTTC. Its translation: CASSLGGGGDGYTF.

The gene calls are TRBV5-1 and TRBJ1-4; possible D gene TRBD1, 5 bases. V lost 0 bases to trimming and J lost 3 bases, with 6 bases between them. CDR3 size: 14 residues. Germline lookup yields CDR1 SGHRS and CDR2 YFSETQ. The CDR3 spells CASSLGQSNEKLFF. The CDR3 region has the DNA TGCGCCAGCAGCTTGGGACAGTCTAATGAAAAACTGTTTTTT.

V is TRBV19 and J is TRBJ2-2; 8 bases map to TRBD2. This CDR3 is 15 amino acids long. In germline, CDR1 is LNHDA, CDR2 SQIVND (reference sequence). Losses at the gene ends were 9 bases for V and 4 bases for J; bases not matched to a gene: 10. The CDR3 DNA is TGTGCCAGCTCGCCACTCGGGAGGGGCACCGGGGAGCTGTTTTTT. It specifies CASSPLGRGTGELFF.

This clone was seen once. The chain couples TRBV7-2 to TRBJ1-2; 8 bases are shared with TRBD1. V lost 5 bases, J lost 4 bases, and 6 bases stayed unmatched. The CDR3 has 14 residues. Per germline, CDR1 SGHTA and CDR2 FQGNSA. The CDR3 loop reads CASSIGQGLYGYTF. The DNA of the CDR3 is TGTGCCAGCAGCATCGGACAGGGACTCTATGGCTACACCTTC.